This T cell receptor beta chain appears in the sequencing data of a study of blood T cell repertoires in COVID-19. Whole-study context: COVID-19 samples collected from the United States, Italy and Spain covered acute and convalescent phases.

Per the germline V gene, CDR1 is LNHNV and CDR2 is YYDKDF (reference sequence). The germline V and J ends were trimmed by 2 bases and 3 bases, with 5 bases remaining between them. This CDR3 region has 12 residues. Profiling relied on immunoSEQ multiplex PCR, and the TCRdb table lists in-frame clones only, not all of them. The table shows around 56,000 clones, with roughly three quarters occurring only once. The chain is built from TRBV15 and TRBJ2-7; D possibly corresponds to TRBD1 (5 bases). Sequencing input: peripheral blood. This TCR came from a man aged 55 to 70 with acute or convalescent COVID-19. CDR3: CATSRQGYEQYF. CDR3 DNA: TGTGCCACCAGCAGACAGGGCTACGAGCAGTACTTC.